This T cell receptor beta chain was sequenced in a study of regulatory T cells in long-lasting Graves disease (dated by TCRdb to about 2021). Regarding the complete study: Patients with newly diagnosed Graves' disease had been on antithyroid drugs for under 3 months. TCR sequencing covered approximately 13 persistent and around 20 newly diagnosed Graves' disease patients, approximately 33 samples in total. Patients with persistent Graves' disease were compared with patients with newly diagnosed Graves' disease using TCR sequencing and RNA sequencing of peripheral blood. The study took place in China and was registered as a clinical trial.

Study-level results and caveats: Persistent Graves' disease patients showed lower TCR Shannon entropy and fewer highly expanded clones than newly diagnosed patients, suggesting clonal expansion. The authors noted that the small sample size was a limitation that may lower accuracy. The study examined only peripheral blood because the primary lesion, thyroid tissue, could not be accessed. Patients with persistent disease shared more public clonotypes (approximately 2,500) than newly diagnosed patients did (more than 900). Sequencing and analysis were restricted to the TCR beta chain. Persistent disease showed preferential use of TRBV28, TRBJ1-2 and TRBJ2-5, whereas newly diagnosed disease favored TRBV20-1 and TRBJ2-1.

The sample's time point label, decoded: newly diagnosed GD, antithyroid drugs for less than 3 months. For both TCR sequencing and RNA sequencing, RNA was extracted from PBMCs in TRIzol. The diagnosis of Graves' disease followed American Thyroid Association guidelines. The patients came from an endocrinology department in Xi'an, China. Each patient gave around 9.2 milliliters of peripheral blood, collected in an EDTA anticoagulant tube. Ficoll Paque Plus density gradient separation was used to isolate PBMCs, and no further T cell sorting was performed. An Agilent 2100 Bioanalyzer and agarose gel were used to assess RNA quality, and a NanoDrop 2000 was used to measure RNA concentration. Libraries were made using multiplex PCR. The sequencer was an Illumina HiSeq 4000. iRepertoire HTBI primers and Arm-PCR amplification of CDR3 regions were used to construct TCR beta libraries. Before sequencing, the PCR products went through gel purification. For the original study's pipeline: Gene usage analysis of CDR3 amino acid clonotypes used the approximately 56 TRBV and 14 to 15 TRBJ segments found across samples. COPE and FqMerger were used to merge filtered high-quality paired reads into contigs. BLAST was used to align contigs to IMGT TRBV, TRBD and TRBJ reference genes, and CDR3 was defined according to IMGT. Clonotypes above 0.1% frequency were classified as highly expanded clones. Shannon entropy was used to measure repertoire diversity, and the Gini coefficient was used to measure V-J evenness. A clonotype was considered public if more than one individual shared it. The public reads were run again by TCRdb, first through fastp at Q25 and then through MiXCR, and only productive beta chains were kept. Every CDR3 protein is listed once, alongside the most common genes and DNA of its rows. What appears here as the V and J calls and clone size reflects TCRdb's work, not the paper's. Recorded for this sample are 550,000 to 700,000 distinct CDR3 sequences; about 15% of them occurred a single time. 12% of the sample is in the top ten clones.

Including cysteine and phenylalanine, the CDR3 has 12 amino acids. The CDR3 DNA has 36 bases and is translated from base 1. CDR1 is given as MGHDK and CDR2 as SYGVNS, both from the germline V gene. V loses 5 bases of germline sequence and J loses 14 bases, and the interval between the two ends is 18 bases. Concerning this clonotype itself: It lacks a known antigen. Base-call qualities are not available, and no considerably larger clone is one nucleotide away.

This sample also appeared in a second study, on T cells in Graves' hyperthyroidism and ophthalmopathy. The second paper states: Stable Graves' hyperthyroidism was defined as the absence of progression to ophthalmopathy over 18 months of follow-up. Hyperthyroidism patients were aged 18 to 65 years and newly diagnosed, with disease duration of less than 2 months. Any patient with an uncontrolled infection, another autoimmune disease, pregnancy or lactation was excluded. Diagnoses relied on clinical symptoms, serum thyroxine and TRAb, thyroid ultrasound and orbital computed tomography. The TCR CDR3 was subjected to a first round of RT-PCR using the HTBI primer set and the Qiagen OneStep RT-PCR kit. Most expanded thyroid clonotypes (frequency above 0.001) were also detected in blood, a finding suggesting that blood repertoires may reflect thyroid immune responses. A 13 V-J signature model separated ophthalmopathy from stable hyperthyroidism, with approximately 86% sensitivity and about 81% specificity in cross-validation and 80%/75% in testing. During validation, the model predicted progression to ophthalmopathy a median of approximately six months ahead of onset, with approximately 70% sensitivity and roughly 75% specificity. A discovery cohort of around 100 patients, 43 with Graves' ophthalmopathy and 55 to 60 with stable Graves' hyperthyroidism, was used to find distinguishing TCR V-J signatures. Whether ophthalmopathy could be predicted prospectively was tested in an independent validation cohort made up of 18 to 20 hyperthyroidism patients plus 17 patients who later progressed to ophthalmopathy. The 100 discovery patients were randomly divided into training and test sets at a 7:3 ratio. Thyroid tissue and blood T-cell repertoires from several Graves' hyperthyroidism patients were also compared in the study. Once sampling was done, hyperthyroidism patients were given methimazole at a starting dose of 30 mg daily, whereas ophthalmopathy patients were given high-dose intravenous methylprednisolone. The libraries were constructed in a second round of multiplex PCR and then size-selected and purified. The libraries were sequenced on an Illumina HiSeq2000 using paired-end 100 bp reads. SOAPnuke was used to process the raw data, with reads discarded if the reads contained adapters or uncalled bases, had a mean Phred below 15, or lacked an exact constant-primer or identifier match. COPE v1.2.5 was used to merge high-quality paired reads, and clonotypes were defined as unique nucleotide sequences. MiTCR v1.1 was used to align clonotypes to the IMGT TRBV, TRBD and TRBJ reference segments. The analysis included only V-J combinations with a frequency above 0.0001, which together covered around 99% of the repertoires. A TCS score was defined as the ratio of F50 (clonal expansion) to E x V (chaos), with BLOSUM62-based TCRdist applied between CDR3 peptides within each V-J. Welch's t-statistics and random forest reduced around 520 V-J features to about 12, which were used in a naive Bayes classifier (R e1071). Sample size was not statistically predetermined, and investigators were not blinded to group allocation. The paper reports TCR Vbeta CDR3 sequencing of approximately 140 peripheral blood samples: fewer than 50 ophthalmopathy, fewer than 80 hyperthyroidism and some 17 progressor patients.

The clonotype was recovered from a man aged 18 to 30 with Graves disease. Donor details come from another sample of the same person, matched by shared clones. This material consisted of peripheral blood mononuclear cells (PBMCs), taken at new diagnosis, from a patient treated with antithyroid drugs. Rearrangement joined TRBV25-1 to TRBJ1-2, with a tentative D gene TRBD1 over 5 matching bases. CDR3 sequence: CASSPQIGGETF. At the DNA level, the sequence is TGTGCCAGCAGTCCTCAGATCGGGGGGGAGACCTTC.